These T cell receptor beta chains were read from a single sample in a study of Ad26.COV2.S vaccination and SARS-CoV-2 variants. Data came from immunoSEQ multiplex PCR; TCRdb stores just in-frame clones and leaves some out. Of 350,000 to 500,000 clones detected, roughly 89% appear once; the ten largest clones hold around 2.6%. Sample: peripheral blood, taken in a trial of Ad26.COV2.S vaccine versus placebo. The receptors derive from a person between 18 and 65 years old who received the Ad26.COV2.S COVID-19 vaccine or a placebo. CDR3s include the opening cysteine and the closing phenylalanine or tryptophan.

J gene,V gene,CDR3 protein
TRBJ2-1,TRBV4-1,CASSPRGAQSSYNEQFF
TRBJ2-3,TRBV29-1,CSVEGSFTDTQYF
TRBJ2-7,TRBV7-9,CASSLRRVAGVYEQYF
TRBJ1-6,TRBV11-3,CASSSVRAGSPLHF
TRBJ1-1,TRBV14,CASSPGMHTEAFF
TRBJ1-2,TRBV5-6,CASSSRGRYGYTF
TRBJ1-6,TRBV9,CASKSGPSSPLHF
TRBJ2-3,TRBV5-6,CASSLVWSGADTQYF
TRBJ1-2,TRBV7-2,CASSAARQIYGYTF
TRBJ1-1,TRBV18,CASSSDRAGTEAFF
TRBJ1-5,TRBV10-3,CAIKAGGEQPQHF
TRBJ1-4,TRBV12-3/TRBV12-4,CASSPNLPRTLFF
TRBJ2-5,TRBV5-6,CASSLTPGNQETQYF
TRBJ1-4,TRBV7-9,CASSSPRGRFNEKLFF
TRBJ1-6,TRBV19,CASSINGDSPLHF
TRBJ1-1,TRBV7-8,CASSRDIHNTEAFF
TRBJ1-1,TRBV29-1,CSVAPPRAFNTEAFF
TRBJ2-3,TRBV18,CASSPLGGTTDTQYF
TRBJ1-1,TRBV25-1,CASSPGSFPEAFF
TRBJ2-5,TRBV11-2,CASSSGGETQYF
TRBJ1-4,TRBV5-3,CARIAQGRTNEKLFF
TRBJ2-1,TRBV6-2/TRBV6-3,CASSTAGQGNTEQFF
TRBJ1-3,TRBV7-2,CASSLEVLSGNTIYF